This T cell receptor beta chain was observed in a study of shared clonotypes between healthy human individuals. In the case of this clone: Antigen unknown.

Study-level points and caveats: Measured sharing among donors was expected to vary with sequencing depth.

Sequencing was performed with immunoSEQ multiplex PCR; in TCRdb, only in-frame clones are kept and a portion is missing. Here the sample spans 2,100,000 or so clones, roughly 95% being singletons. The CDR3 totals 15 residues. With V trimmed by 4 bases and J by 5 bases, 6 bases remained unmatched. The germline CDR1 and CDR2 sequences are LNHDA and SQIVND (reference sequence). This clonotype originated in a man aged 18 to 30 in good health. This chain joins TRBV19 and TRBJ2-2, with TRBD2 matching over 8 bases. Sequencing was done on a sample of naive CD4+ T cells sorted from blood. Specified subset: CD45RA+ positively selected. The CDR3 is CASSKAGGRTGELFF. The CDR3 DNA reads as TGTGCCAGTAGTAAGGCGGGAGGACGGACCGGGGAGCTGTTTTTT.